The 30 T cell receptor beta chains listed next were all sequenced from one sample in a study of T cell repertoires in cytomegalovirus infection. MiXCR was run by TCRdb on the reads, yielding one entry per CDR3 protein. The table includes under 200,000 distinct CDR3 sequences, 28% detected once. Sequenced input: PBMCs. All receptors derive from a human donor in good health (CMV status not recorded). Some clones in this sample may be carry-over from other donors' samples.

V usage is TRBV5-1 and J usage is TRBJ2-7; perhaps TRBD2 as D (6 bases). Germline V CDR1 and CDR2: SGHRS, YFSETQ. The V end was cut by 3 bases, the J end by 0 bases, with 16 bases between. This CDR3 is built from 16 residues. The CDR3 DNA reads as TGCGCCAGCAGCTACTCCGGGACTGAAAGCTCCTACGAGCAGTACTTC. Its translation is CASSYSGTESSYEQYF.

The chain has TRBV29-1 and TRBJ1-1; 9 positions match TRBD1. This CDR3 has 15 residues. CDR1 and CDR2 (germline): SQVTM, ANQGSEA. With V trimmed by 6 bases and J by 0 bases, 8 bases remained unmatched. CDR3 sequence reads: CSVKGGTGLNTEAFF. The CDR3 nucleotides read TGCAGCGTCAAAGGGGGGACAGGGCTGAACACTGAAGCTTTCTTT.

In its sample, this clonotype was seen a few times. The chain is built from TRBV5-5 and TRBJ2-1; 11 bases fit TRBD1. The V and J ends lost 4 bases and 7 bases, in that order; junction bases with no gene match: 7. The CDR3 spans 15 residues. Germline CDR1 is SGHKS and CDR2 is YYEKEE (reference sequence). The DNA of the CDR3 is TGTGCCAGCAGCGGGGGGGGACAGGGGGGAAATGAGCAGTTCTTC. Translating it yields CASSGGGQGGNEQFF.

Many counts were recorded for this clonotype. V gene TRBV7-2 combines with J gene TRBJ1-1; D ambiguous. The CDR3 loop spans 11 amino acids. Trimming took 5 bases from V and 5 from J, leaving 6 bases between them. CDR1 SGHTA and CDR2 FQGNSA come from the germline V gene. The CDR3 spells CASSPATEAFF. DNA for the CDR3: TGTGCCAGCAGCCCCGCAACTGAAGCTTTCTTT.

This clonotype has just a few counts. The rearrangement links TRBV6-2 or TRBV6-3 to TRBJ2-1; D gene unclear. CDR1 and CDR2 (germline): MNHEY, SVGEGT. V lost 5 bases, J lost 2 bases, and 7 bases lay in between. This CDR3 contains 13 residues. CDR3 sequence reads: CASSKGTYNEQFF. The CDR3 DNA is TGTGCCAGCAGTAAAGGGACCTACAATGAGCAGTTCTTC.

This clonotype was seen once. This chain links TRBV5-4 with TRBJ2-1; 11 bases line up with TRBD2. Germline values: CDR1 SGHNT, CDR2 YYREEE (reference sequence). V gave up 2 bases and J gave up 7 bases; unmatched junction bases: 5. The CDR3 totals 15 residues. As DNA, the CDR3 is TGTGCCAGCAGCTTACTAGCGGGGGAACGGAATGAGCAGTTCTTC. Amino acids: CASSLLAGERNEQFF.

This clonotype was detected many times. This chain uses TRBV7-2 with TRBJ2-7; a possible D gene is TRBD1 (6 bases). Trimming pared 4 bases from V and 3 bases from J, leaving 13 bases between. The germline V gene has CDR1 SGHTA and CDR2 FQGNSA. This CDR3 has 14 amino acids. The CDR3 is CASSSRQVYYEQYF. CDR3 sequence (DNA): TGTGCCAGCAGCTCTCGACAGGTTTACTACGAGCAGTACTTC.

CDR3 protein: CASSPQREDRYTF. The CDR3, as DNA: TGTGCCAGCAGCCCCCAGAGAGAAGATCGCTACACCTTC. The J gene is TRBJ1-2, the V gene TRBV5-4; D remains ambiguous. The CDR3 is made up of 13 amino acids. V lost 4 bases to trimming and J lost 9 bases, with 16 bases between them. Looked up from germline, CDR1 is SGHNT and CDR2 is YYREEE (reference sequence).

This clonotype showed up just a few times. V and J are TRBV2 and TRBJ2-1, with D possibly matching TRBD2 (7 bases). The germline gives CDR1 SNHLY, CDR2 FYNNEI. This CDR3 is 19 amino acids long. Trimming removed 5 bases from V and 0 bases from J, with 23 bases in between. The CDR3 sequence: CASSRNGGLSLSSYNEQFF. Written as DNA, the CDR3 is TGTGCCAGCAGTCGAAACGGGGGGCTATCTTTGAGCTCCTACAATGAGCAGTTCTTC.

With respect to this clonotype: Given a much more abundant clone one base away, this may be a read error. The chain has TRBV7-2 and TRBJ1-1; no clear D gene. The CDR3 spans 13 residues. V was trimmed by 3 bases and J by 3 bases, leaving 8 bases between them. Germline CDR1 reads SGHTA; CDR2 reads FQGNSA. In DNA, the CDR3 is TGTGCCAGCAGCTTTTCCAGAGACACTGAAGCTTTCTTT. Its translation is CASSFSRDTEAFF.

CDR3 sequence: CASSPGGREPEAFF. The CDR3 DNA sequence: TGTGCCAGCAGCCCGGGGGGGCGGGAGCCTGAAGCTTTCTTT. J is TRBJ1-1 and V is TRBV7-6; D might be TRBD1 (6 bases). Germline V lookup: CDR1 SGHVS, CDR2 FNYEAQ. The CDR3 is made up of 14 amino acids. V shed 5 bases and J shed 6 bases, with 16 bases lying between them.

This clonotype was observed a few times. The CDR3: CASTEGTANSPLHF. The DNA for the CDR3 is TGTGCCAGCACCGAAGGGACGGCCAATTCACCCCTCCACTTT. This chain links TRBV6-2 or TRBV6-3 with TRBJ1-6; a weak D match, TRBD1 (5 bases). This CDR3 spans 14 amino acids. Trimming removed 7 bases at V and 7 bases at J, with 14 bases between. Per the germline V gene, CDR1 is MNHEY and CDR2 is SVGEGT.

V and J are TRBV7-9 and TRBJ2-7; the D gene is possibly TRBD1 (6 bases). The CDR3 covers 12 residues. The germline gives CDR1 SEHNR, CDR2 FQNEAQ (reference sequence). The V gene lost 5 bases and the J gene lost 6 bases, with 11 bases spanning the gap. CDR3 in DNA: TGTGCCAGCAGCCTAGGACAGTTCGAGCAGTACTTC. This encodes CASSLGQFEQYF. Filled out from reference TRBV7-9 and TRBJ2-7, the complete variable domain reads DTGVSQNPRHKITKRGQNVTFRCDPISEHNRLYWYRQTLGQGPEFLTYFQNEAQLEKSRLLSDRFSAERPKGSFSTLEIQRTEQGDSAMYLCASSLGQFEQYFGPGTRLTVT.

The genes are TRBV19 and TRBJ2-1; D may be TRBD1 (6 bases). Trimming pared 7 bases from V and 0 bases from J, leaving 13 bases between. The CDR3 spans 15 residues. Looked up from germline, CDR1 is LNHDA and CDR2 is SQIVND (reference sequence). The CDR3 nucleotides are TGTGCCAGTATGCCCGACAGGAGCTCCTACAATGAGCAGTTCTTC. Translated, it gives CASMPDRSSYNEQFF.

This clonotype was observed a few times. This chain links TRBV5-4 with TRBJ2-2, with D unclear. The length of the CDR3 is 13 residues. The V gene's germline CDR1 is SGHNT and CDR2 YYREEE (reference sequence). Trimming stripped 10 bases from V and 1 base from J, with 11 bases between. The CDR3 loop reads CAATDRNTGELFF. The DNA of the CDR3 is TGTGCCGCGACGGACCGGAACACCGGGGAGCTGTTTTTT.

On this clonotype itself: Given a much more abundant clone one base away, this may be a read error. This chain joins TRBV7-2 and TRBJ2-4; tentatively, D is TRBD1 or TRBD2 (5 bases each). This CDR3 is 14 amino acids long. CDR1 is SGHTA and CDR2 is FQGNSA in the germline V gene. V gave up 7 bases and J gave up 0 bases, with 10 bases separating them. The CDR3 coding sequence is TGTGCCAGCACCCGGGGCTTAGCCAAAAACATTCAGTACTTC. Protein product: CASTRGLAKNIQYF.

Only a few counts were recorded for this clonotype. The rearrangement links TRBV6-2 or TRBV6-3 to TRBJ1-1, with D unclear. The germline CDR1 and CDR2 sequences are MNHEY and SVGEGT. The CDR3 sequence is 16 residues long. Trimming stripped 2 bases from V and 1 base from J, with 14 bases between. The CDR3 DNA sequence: TGTGCCAGCAGTTACCGGTCATATGGGAGGAACACTGAAGCTTTCTTT. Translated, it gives CASSYRSYGRNTEAFF.

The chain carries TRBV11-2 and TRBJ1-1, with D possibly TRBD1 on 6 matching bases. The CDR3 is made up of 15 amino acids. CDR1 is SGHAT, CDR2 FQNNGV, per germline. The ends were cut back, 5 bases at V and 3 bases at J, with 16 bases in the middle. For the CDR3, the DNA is TGTGCCAGCAGCGCTCCTCTCAGGGGCTACACTGAAGCTTTCTTT. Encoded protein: CASSAPLRGYTEAFF.

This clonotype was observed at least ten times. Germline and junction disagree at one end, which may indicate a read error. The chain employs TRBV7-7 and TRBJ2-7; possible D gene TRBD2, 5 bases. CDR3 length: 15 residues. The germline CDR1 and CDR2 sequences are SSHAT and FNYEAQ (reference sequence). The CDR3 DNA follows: TGTGCTAGCAGCCCCCTGAGTCTGGCGGGCTACGAGCAGTACTTC. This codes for CASSPLSLAGYEQYF.

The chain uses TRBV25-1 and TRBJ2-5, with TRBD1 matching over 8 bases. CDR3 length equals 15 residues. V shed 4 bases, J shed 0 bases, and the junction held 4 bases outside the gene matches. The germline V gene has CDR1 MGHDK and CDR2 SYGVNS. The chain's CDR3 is CASSGDRTHQETQYF. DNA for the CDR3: TGTGCCAGCAGTGGGGACAGGACCCACCAAGAGACCCAGTACTTC.

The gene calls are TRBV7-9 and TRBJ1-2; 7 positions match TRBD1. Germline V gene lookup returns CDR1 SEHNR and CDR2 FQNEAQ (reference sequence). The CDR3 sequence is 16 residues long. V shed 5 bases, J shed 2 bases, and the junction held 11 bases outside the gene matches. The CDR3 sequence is CASSLGTASINYGYTF. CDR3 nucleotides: TGTGCCAGCAGCCTGGGGACAGCATCTATCAACTATGGCTACACCTTC.

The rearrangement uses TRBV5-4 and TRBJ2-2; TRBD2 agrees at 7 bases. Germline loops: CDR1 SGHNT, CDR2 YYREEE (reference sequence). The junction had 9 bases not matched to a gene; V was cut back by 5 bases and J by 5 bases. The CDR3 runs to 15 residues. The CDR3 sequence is CASRGGKSNTGELFF. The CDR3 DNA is TGTGCCAGCAGGGGAGGGAAAAGTAATACCGGGGAGCTGTTTTTT.

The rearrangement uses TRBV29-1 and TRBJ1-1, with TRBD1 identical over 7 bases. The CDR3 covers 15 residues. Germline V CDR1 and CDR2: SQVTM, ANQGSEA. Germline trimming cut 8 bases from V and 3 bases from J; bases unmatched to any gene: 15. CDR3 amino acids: CSSNRQGLEYTEAFF. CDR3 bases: TGCAGCTCCAACAGACAGGGACTAGAGTACACTGAAGCTTTCTTT.

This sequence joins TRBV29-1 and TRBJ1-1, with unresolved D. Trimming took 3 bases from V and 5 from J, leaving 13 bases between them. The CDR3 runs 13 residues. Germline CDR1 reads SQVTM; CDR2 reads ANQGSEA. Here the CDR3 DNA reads TGCAGCGTTGACGGGTTAGGGAAAACTGAAGCTTTCTTT. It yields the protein CSVDGLGKTEAFF.

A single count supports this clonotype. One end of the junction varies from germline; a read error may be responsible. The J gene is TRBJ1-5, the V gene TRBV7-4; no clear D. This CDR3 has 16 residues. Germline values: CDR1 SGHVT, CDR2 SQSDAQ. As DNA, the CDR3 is TGTGCCAGCAACTTAGAGGCAGCCGAAGGCCCTCAGCCCCAGCATTTT. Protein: CASNLEAAEGPQPQHF.

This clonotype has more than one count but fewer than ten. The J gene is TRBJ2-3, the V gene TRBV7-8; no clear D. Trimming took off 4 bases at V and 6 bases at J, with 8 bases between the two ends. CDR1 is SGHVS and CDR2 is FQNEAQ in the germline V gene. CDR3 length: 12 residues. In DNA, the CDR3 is TGTGCCAGCAGCTGGGCGTGGGATACGCAGTATTTT. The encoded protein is CASSWAWDTQYF.

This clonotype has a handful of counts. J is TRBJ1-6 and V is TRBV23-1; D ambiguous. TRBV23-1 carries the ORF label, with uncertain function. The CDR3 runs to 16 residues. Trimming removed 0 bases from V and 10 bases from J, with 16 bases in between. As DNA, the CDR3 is TGCGCCAGCAGTCAATCTCACTCCGGGGAAAGGTCACCCCTCCACTTT. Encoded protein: CASSQSHSGERSPLHF.

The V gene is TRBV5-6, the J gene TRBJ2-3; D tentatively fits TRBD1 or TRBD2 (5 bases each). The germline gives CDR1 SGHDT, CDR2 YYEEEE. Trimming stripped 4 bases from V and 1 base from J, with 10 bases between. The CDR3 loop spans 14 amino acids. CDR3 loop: CASSPLGGTDTQYF. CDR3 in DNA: TGTGCCAGCAGCCCCCTGGGGGGCACAGATACGCAGTATTTT.

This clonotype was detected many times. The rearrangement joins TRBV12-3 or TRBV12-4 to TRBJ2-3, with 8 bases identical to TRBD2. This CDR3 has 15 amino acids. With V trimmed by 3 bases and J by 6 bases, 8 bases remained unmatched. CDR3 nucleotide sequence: TGTGCCAGCAGTTTCGGAGCGGGGGAGCTCGATACGCAGTATTTT. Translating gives CASSFGAGELDTQYF.

The DNA of the CDR3 is TGCAGCGTATACGGGTCGGCACAAGGCTACACCTTC. Translated: CSVYGSAQGYTF. The chain carries TRBV29-1 and TRBJ1-2, with D uncertain. Trimming pared 6 bases from V and 8 bases from J, leaving 16 bases between. The CDR3 contains 12 residues. Germline V gene data show CDR1 as SQVTM and CDR2 as ANQGSEA.